This T cell receptor (beta chain) originates from a study of blood T cell repertoires in COVID-19. Across the study: PBMCs, B-cell-depleted T cells, or T cells provided the cDNA or gDNA that made up the material.

Methods used by the authors: Amplification with reference gene primers provided the estimates of nucleated cell counts. Measured with immunoSEQ multiplex PCR; TCRdb has only the in-frame clones, and not every one. The V and J calls and the clone size are those of that table, but D and trimming were determined from the DNA. Here the sample spans 200,000 or so clones, 80% to 85% being singletons. This CDR3 spans 15 amino acids. Germline-derived CDR1 and CDR2 are SEHNR and FQNEAQ (reference sequence). V was pared by 4 bases and J by 0 bases, with 11 bases between. Two negative PCRs, clearance, or symptom resolution had been documented for recovered Cohort 3 donors.

Sequencing used PBMCs or T cells enriched from blood (not recorded which). This chain links TRBV7-9 with TRBJ2-3; no clear D gene. This clonotype was sampled from a man aged 40-50 years who had recovered from COVID-19. DNA for the CDR3: TGTGCCAGCAGCTCAGGATCATCTAGCACAGATACGCAGTATTTT. The encoded protein is CASSSGSSSTDTQYF.